This T cell receptor beta chain was found in a study of identifying expanded T cells in peripheral blood. The protocol was immunoSEQ multiplex PCR, while the TCRdb copy is restricted to in-frame clones and leaves out a portion. The data contain about 130,000 clones, about 88% of them singletons. The CDR3 covers 13 residues. Trimming removed 4 bases at V and 7 bases at J, with 12 bases between. Germline V gene lookup returns CDR1 SGHTA and CDR2 FQGTGA. Healthy donors had no documented immune events, such as infections, while sampled. The rearrangement links TRBV7-3 to TRBJ2-3, with D perhaps matching TRBD1 (5 bases). Sequences were obtained from blood. The sequence was collected from a person between 18 and 69 years old in good health. The CDR3 is CASSSSGQHTQYF. Written as DNA, the CDR3 is TGTGCCAGCAGCTCCTCCGGACAACATACGCAGTATTTT.